Following are 22 T cell receptor beta chains from one sample sequenced in a study of T cells in Graves' hyperthyroidism and ophthalmopathy. Amplified TCR beta CDR3 regions derived from RNA transcripts. Researchers ran a first-round RT-PCR on the TCR CDR3 using the HTBI primer set. Each CDR3 protein gets one entry after TCRdb re-called the multiplex PCR reads with MiXCR. This sample has 600,000 or so distinct CDR3 sequences; 12% to 15% occur once, and the top ten carry around 7%. Source material: blood. These receptor sequences come from a woman younger than 30 with Graves' ophthalmopathy.

This clonotype has at least ten counts. This rearrangement joins TRBV20-1 to TRBJ2-7; TRBD2 matches at 9 bases. After removal of 7 bases from V and 0 bases from J, the junction contained 7 bases not matched to a gene. CDR1 is DFQATT and CDR2 is SNEGSKA in the germline V gene (reference sequence). The CDR3 spans 14 residues. The CDR3 sequence: CSEDSGGSSYEQYF. CDR3 nucleotide sequence: TGCAGTGAAGATAGCGGGGGTAGCTCCTACGAGCAGTACTTC.

The V gene is TRBV2, the J gene TRBJ2-3, with D perhaps given as TRBD1 or TRBD2 (5 bases each). The V gene lost 3 bases and the J gene lost 4 bases, with 8 bases spanning the gap. The length of the CDR3 is 13 residues. The V gene's germline CDR1 is SNHLY and CDR2 FYNNEI. The CDR3 region has the DNA TGTGCCAGCAGTGAGGGACCGGCAGATACGCAGTATTTT. It encodes CASSEGPADTQYF.

This clonotype came up many times. The chain links TRBV12-3 or TRBV12-4 to TRBJ2-7; 7 nucleotides line up with TRBD2. The CDR3 has 12 residues. The junction had 5 bases not matched to a gene; V was cut back by 2 bases and J by 10 bases. Here the CDR3 DNA reads TGTGCCAGCAGTTTAAATCCGGGACTACAGTACTTC. This sequence encodes CASSLNPGLQYF.

V gene TRBV13 combines with J gene TRBJ2-2; 7 nucleotides align to TRBD1. CDR1 and CDR2 from the germline V gene are PRHDT and FYEKMQ (reference sequence). The junction had 5 bases not matched to a gene; V was cut back by 7 bases and J by 3 bases. The CDR3 spans 14 residues. CDR3: CASKRGPDTGELFF. The CDR3 bases are TGTGCCAGCAAGAGGGGGCCGGACACCGGGGAGCTGTTTTTT.

At least ten counts were recorded for this clonotype. The chain couples TRBV11-3 to TRBJ1-1; possible D gene TRBD1, 6 bases. V lost 5 bases to trimming and J lost 7 bases, with 17 bases between them. The CDR3 is 14 residues long. Germline CDR1 SGHNT, CDR2 YENEEA. CDR3 region: CASSPAPTGFEAFF. DNA of the CDR3: TGTGCCAGCAGCCCAGCCCCTACAGGGTTTGAAGCTTTCTTT.

This clonotype has a handful of counts. This chain's CDR3 is CASSLWDRGGYTF. The CDR3 DNA is TGTGCCAGCAGCCTTTGGGACAGGGGTGGCTACACCTTC. The J gene is TRBJ1-2, the V gene TRBV12-3 or TRBV12-4; TRBD1 matches at 10 bases. V was pared by 6 bases and J by 7 bases, with 5 bases of the junction left unmatched. The CDR3 has 13 amino acids.

This clonotype was seen repeatedly, ten times or more. The rearrangement links TRBV6-1 to TRBJ2-5; D call uncertain. The V end lost 5 bases, the J end lost 5 bases, and 9 bases lay between the germline ends. The germline CDR1 and CDR2 sequences are MNHNS and SASEGT. This CDR3 spans 12 amino acids. The CDR3 sequence: CASSSIGETQYF. The CDR3 nucleotides read TGTGCCAGCAGTTCTATTGGCGAGACCCAGTACTTC.

This clonotype was observed a few times. This rearrangement joins TRBV3-1 to TRBJ2-2; 7 bases align to TRBD2. The V segment lost 1 base and the J segment 1 base; nucleotides outside the gene matches: 6. The V gene's germline CDR1 is LGHDT and CDR2 YNNKEL (reference sequence). There are 17 residues in the CDR3. CDR3 residues: CASSQGDSGLNTGELFF. CDR3 nucleotides: TGTGCCAGCAGCCAAGGGGATAGCGGGCTGAACACCGGGGAGCTGTTTTTT.

About this clonotype itself: A much larger clone differs by one base, so this may be a read error. This chain connects TRBV11-3 to TRBJ2-1; no clear D gene. The CDR3 runs to 13 residues. Germline V gene sequence: CDR1 SGHNT, CDR2 YENEEA. The CDR3 spells CASSFPTYSEQFF. The CDR3 DNA reads TGTGCCAGCAGCTTCCCCACCTACAGTGAGCAGTTCTTC. The full variable domain, completed using reference TRBV11-3 and TRBJ2-1, is EAGVVQSPRYKIIEKKQPVAFWCNPISGHNTLYWYLQNLGQGPELLIRYENEEAVDDSQLPKDRFSAERLKGVDSTLKIQPAELGDSAVYLCASSFPTYSEQFFGPGTRLTVL.

The rearrangement joins TRBV27 to TRBJ2-2; D is unclear. Germline V gives CDR1 MNHEY, CDR2 SMNVEV (reference sequence). The CDR3 length is 15 residues. V was shortened by 5 bases and J by 8 bases, with 18 bases between the two germline ends. The CDR3 bases are TGTGCCAGCAGTCCGCGACCAGGATGGGTTGGGGAGCTGTTTTTT. Translating it yields CASSPRPGWVGELFF.

This clonotype was observed at least ten times. The CDR3 protein is CASSWSQGPGGTGELFF. In DNA, the CDR3 is TGTGCCAGCAGTTGGTCACAGGGGCCGGGGGGCACCGGGGAGCTGTTTTTT. The chain has TRBV6-1 and TRBJ2-2; D is tentatively TRBD1 or TRBD2 (7 bases each). Germline-derived CDR1 and CDR2 are MNHNS and SASEGT. V lost 5 bases and J 4 bases, leaving 20 bases between the germline ends. The CDR3 loop spans 17 amino acids.

In this sample, this clonotype turned up many times. The chain joins TRBV11-3 to TRBJ2-2; maybe TRBD2 (6 bases). The length of the CDR3 is 15 residues. V was clipped by 5 bases and J by 7 bases, with 17 bases between them. Germline loops: CDR1 SGHNT, CDR2 YENEEA. In nucleotides, the CDR3 is TGTGCCAGCAGCCTGCGCCCGGCGGGATACGGGGAGCTGTTTTTT. Amino acid sequence: CASSLRPAGYGELFF.

In its sample, this clonotype was seen a few times. V and J are TRBV4-1 and TRBJ2-2; D unresolved. Per germline, CDR1 MGHRA and CDR2 YSYEKL. The length of the CDR3 is 14 residues. V lost 2 bases and J lost 2, with 6 bases in between. This CDR3 reads CASSQRFNTGELFF. The CDR3 DNA sequence: TGCGCCAGCAGCCAACGGTTCAACACCGGGGAGCTGTTTTTT.

The chain is built from TRBV5-5 and TRBJ2-1, with TRBD1 matching 7 bases. Per the germline V gene, CDR1 is SGHKS and CDR2 is YYEKEE (reference sequence). CDR3 size: 15 residues. V lost 5 bases to trimming and J lost 0 bases; unmatched junction nucleotides: 5. CDR3 loop: CASRSTGNSYNEQFF. The CDR3 DNA follows: TGTGCCAGCAGGTCGACAGGGAACTCCTACAATGAGCAGTTCTTC.

This clonotype was counted between two and nine times. The chain employs TRBV11-2 and TRBJ2-3; no clear D gene. Germline lookup yields CDR1 SGHAT and CDR2 FQNNGV. The CDR3 is 13 residues long. V was shortened by 5 bases and J by 6 bases, with 12 bases between the two germline ends. The CDR3 sequence: CASSNPTVDTQYF. DNA for the CDR3: TGTGCCAGCAGCAATCCCACAGTGGATACGCAGTATTTT. Full variable domain (rest looked up from reference TRBV11-2 and TRBJ2-3): EAGVAQSPRYKIIEKRQSVAFWCNPISGHATLYWYQQILGQGPKLLIQFQNNGVVDDSQLPKDRFSAERLKGVDSTLKIQPAKLEDSAVYLCASSNPTVDTQYFGPGTRLTVL.

This sequence joins TRBV10-3 and TRBJ2-7; 11 bases line up with TRBD2. The CDR3 spans 16 residues. The germline CDR1 and CDR2 sequences are ENHRY and SYGVKD. V shed 4 bases and J 1 base; nucleotides not matched to a gene: 6. DNA of the CDR3: TGTGCCATCAGTGCGACTAGCGGGATGGGATCCTACGAGCAGTACTTC. Translated, it gives CAISATSGMGSYEQYF.

This clonotype was seen many times. This chain uses TRBV20-1 with TRBJ2-3; D is undetermined. The CDR3 loop spans 13 amino acids. Germline CDR1 DFQATT, CDR2 SNEGSKA (reference sequence). The V end was cut by 3 bases, the J end by 2 bases, with 9 bases between. CDR3: CSASDLDTDTQYF. CDR3 bases: TGCAGTGCTAGCGACCTGGACACAGATACGCAGTATTTT.

This clonotype was counted ten times or more. The chain recombines TRBV5-5 with TRBJ1-5; a weak D match, TRBD1 (5 bases). Germline CDR1 and CDR2: SGHKS and YYEKEE (reference sequence). Trimming took 2 bases from V and 6 from J, leaving 9 bases between them. The CDR3 has 13 residues. DNA for the CDR3: TGTGCCAGCAGCTTCCAGGGCGCTCAGCCCCAGCATTTT. Its protein product is CASSFQGAQPQHF. The full variable domain, completed using reference TRBV5-5 and TRBJ1-5, is DAGVTQSPTHLIKTRGQQVTLRCSPISGHKSVSWYQQVLGQGPQFIFQYYEKEERGRGNFPDRFSARQFPNYSSELNVNALLLGDSALYLCASSFQGAQPQHFGDGTRLSIL.

This clonotype was detected a few times. The J gene is TRBJ1-3, the V gene TRBV7-3, with D possibly being TRBD1 (6 bases). CDR1 is SGHTA, CDR2 FQGTGA, per germline. The CDR3 extends over 17 amino acids. Trimming removed 7 bases from V and 1 base from J, with 20 bases in between. This CDR3 is CASTINTGGASGNTIYF. The CDR3 nucleotides are TGTGCCAGCACGATTAACACTGGGGGGGCTTCTGGAAACACCATATATTTT.

This clonotype was seen repeatedly, ten times or more. The chain joins TRBV28 to TRBJ2-1; 8 bases are shared with TRBD1. The CDR3 is 18 amino acids. From germline, CDR1 is MDHEN and CDR2 SYDVKM. The J segment lost 4 bases and the V segment lost 4 bases, leaving 15 bases of the junction unmatched. The CDR3 region is CASSSKRLDRGRYNEQFF. The CDR3 DNA reads TGTGCCAGCAGTTCCAAGCGACTCGACAGGGGAAGGTACAATGAGCAGTTCTTC.

This clonotype was recorded at least ten times. The rearrangement links TRBV7-2 to TRBJ1-1, with D uncertain. The CDR3 covers 14 residues. Per the germline V gene, CDR1 is SGHTA and CDR2 is FQGNSA. Trimming removed 4 bases at V and 4 bases at J, with 13 bases between. CDR3 in amino acids: CASSSQSLGTEAFF. CDR3 in DNA: TGTGCCAGCAGCTCTCAATCCCTAGGCACTGAAGCTTTCTTT.

This clonotype was detected ten times or more. This chain uses TRBV4-2 with TRBJ2-7; D is uncertain. Germline V gives CDR1 LGHNA, CDR2 YNFKEQ. Trimming removed 0 bases from V and 2 bases from J, with 11 bases in between. This CDR3 has 15 amino acids. The CDR3 DNA is TGTGCCAGCAGCCAAGATAGGGCAGGTCCCTACGAGCAGTACTTC. It specifies CASSQDRAGPYEQYF.